This T cell receptor (beta chain) was identified in a study of long-term antiretroviral therapy in people with HIV. Overall study results and limits: Repertoires from HIV showed CDR3 length ranges narrower than those of controls. Possibly under older ART regimens, blood was drawn between the mid-2000s and the late 2010s.

Comments on this clone: Its antigen is unknown.

Germline V gene data show CDR1 as SGHNT and CDR2 as YYREEE (reference sequence). Trimming cost V 4 bases and J 4 bases, with 14 bases left between them. This CDR3 spans 14 amino acids. Donors needed at least one pre-ART PBMC sample plus at least two post-ART samples. Assay version v3.0 of immunoSEQ was used, and it was run at survey level. TCRdb's copy holds only in-frame clones and misses some; the assay was immunoSEQ multiplex PCR. The table records roughly 30,000 clones, just under 90% of them present only once. This chain joins TRBV5-4 and TRBJ1-1; possibly TRBD1 for D (5 bases). The input for sequencing was unsorted PBMCs, taken 3.2 years before starting antiretroviral therapy. This clonotype was sampled from a man between 50 and 59 years old with HIV. The CDR3 DNA sequence: TGTGCCAGCAGCCTTCTGGGGGGACCCACTGAAGCTTTCTTT. It specifies CASSLLGGPTEAFF.